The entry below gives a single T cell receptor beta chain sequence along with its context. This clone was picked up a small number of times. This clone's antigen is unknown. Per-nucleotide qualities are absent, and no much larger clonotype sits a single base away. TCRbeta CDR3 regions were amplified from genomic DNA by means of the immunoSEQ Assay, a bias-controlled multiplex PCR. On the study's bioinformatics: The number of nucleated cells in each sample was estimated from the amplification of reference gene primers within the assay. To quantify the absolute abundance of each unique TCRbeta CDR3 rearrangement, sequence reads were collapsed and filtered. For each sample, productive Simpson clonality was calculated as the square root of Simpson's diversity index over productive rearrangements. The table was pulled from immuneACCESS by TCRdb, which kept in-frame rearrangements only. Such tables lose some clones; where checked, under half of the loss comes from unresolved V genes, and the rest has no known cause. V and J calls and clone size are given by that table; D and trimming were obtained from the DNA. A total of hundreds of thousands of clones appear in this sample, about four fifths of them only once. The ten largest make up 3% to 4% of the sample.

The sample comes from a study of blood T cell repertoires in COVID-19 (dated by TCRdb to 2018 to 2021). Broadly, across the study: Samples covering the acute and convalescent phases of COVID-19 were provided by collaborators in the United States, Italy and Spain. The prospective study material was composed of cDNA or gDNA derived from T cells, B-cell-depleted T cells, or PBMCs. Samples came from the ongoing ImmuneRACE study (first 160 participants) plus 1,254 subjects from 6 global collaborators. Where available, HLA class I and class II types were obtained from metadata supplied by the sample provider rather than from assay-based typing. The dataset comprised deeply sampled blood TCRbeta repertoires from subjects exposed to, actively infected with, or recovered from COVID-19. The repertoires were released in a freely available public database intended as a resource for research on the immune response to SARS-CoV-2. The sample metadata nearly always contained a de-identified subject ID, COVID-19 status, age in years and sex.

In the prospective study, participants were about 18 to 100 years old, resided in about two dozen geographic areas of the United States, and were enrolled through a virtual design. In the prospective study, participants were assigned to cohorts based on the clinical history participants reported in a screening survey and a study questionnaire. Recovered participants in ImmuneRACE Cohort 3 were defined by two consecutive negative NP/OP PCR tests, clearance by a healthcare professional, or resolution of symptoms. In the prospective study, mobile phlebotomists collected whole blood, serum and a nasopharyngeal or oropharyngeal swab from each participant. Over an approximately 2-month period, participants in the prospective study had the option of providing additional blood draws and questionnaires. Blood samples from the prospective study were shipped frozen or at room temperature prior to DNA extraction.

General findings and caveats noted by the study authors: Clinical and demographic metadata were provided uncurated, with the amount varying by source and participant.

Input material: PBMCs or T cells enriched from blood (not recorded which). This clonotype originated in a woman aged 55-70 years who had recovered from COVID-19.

The DNA reads as follows: TGTGCCAGCAGCCCTATGGGGGGTAACTATGGCTACACCTTC. Its product reads: CASSPMGGNYGYTF. The receptor chain draws on TRBV5-4 and TRBJ1-2; matching of 5 bases hints at TRBD1 as the D gene. Including the terminal cysteine and phenylalanine, the CDR3 comprises 14 residues. Only CDR3 DNA is held: 42 bases, read in frame from base 1. At the junction V is shortened by 4 bases and J by 1 base, with 11 bases in between. The CDR1 and CDR2 encoded by the germline V gene (reference sequence) are SGHNT and YYREEE.